Each of the 20 T cell receptor beta chains below was sequenced from the same sample in a study of blood T cells in healthy people across ages. A second PCR of 7 to 11 cycles used a sample-barcoded 5' primer and a J-beta primer mix. TCRdb re-called the 5' RACE reads with MiXCR, one entry per CDR3 protein. The table lists approximately 810,000 distinct CDR3 sequences, 35% to 40% of them singletons. Sequenced input: blood. Source of these receptors: a man in his late teens or twenties in good health.

This clonotype was detected once. The chain uses TRBV9 and TRBJ1-5, with D possibly being TRBD1 (5 bases). Germline assignment: CDR1 SGDLS and CDR2 YYNGEE. V dropped 5 bases and J dropped 6 bases, with 18 bases sitting between them. The CDR3 runs to 15 residues. In nucleotides, the CDR3 is TGTGCCAGCAGGGCTCTAAAGGGGCGGCGTCAGCCCCAGCATTTT. Translating it yields CASRALKGRRQPQHF.

The chain carries TRBV27 and TRBJ2-5, with D possibly TRBD1 on 6 matching bases. V was trimmed by 6 bases and J by 0 bases, leaving 20 bases between them. Germline V CDR1 and CDR2: MNHEY, SMNVEV (reference sequence). The CDR3 spans 17 residues. The CDR3 DNA is TGTGCCAGCAGCCCCGCACAGGGCCCGAAACACCAAGAGACCCAGTACTTC. It yields the protein CASSPAQGPKHQETQYF.

This sequence joins TRBV6-2 or TRBV6-3 and TRBJ1-1; D remains unclear. The CDR3 covers 14 residues. Germline V CDR1 and CDR2: MNHEY, SVGEGT. Trimming left V 3 bases short and J 1 base short, with 9 bases between. The CDR3 nucleotides read TGTGCCAGCAGTTATATCCTGCAGAACACTGAAGCTTTCTTT. Translation gives CASSYILQNTEAFF.

The rearrangement uses TRBV2 and TRBJ1-4; D remains ambiguous. V was pared by 1 base and J by 8 bases, with 14 bases between. The CDR3 has 15 residues. Germline assignment: CDR1 SNHLY and CDR2 FYNNEI. The chain's CDR3 is CASSEVTGRDEKLFF. The CDR3 DNA follows: TGTGCCAGCAGTGAAGTAACGGGTAGAGACGAAAAACTGTTTTTT. The variable domain in full, completed from reference TRBV2 and TRBJ1-4, reads EPEVTQTPSHQVTQMGQEVILRCVPISNHLYFYWYRQILGQKVEFLVSFYNNEISEKSEIFDDQFSVERPDGSNFTLKIRSTKLEDSAMYFCASSEVTGRDEKLFFGSGTQLSVL.

This clonotype was seen ten or more times. The gene calls are TRBV12-3 or TRBV12-4 and TRBJ1-1; tentative D call: TRBD1 (5 bases). V lost 5 bases to trimming and J lost 2 bases, with 15 bases between them. CDR3 length equals 15 residues. CDR3 bases: TGTGCCAGCAGTCCCGGGACGGGACTAAACACTGAAGCTTTCTTT. Its protein is CASSPGTGLNTEAFF.

Concerning this clonotype: One base away lies a much larger clone, so this may be a sequencing read error. The chain is built from TRBV20-1 and TRBJ1-2; D ambiguous. Trimming cost V 0 bases and J 6 bases, with 14 bases left between them. The CDR3 sequence is 14 residues long. Germline V gene lookup returns CDR1 DFQATT and CDR2 SNEGSKA (reference sequence). The CDR3 DNA is TGCAGTGCTAGAGATGGAATGGCCCCGGATGGCTACACCTTC. This encodes CSARDGMAPDGYTF.

This clonotype was counted only a few times. The chain has TRBV28 and TRBJ2-5; D not certain. This CDR3 comprises 12 residues. V dropped 2 bases and J dropped 9 bases, with 10 bases sitting between them. CDR1 and CDR2 (germline): MDHEN, SYDVKM. CDR3 region: CASSLKGQAQYF. CDR3 sequence (DNA): TGTGCCAGCAGTTTAAAGGGTCAGGCCCAGTACTTC.

The table lists this clonotype with many counts. DNA of the CDR3: TGTGCCATCAGTGACAAGGGACCCCCTGAAGCTTTCTTT. Translation: CAISDKGPPEAFF. The J gene is TRBJ1-1, the V gene TRBV10-3; D is possibly TRBD1 (5 bases). Trimming shortened V by 3 bases and J by 6 bases, and 11 bases separated the two germline ends. The CDR3 runs to 13 residues. The germline V gene has CDR1 ENHRY and CDR2 SYGVKD.

Only a few counts were recorded for this clonotype. At one end, the junction sequence differs from germline, possibly due to a read error. The CDR3 coding sequence is TGCGGTGCTAGAGATCCCCATTCCCAGCTTGAGCAGTTCTTC. This sequence encodes CGARDPHSQLEQFF. The rearrangement links TRBV20-1 to TRBJ2-1; no firm D call. The CDR3 is 14 residues long. Germline V CDR1 and CDR2: DFQATT, SNEGSKA (reference sequence).

V usage is TRBV5-8 and J usage is TRBJ1-6, with 12 nucleotides matching TRBD1. V lost 6 bases to trimming and J lost 10 bases; unmatched junction nucleotides: 11. Germline V gives CDR1 SGHTS, CDR2 YDEGEE. The CDR3 spans 16 residues. CDR3 DNA: TGTGCCAGCAAGGGGTATGGGACAGGGGGCAAATCACCCCTCCACTTT. It translates to CASKGYGTGGKSPLHF.

The V and J genes are TRBV5-5 and TRBJ2-7; weak D call: TRBD1 (6 bases). This CDR3 has 14 residues. V shed 1 base and J shed 4 bases, with 12 bases lying between them. CDR1 and CDR2 (germline): SGHKS, YYEKEE (reference sequence). The CDR3 reads CASSLRPGAYEQYF. The DNA for the CDR3 is TGTGCCAGCAGCTTGCGACCAGGGGCGTACGAGCAGTACTTC.

This chain joins TRBV7-2 and TRBJ2-3; D is ambiguous. The germline V and J ends were trimmed by 3 bases and 1 base, with 17 bases remaining between them. CDR3 length: 17 residues. CDR1 is SGHTA and CDR2 is FQGNSA in the germline V gene. In DNA form, the CDR3 reads TGTGCCAGCAGCTTTAAAACAGAGACCCTGGGCACAGATACGCAGTATTTT. This sequence encodes CASSFKTETLGTDTQYF.

This clonotype was picked up many times. The V and J genes are TRBV20-1 and TRBJ2-1; the D gene is possibly TRBD2 (7 bases). The CDR3 consists of 16 residues. V was clipped by 5 bases and J by 1 base, with 18 bases between them. The germline V gene has CDR1 DFQATT and CDR2 SNEGSKA (reference sequence). CDR3 region: CSAPGGRDRSYNEQFF. The CDR3 DNA reads as TGCAGTGCTCCCGGGGGGCGGGACCGATCCTACAATGAGCAGTTCTTC.

This clonotype was picked up a small number of times. This sequence joins TRBV10-3 and TRBJ1-1, with D tentatively TRBD1 (5 bases). The CDR3 is made up of 15 amino acids. V lost 7 bases and J lost 6, with 21 bases in between. The germline V gene encodes CDR1 ENHRY and CDR2 SYGVKD. CDR3 sequence (DNA): TGTGCCATCATGGACGTTACGGGGGTTGGTTCTGAAGCTTTCTTT. Amino acid sequence: CAIMDVTGVGSEAFF.

The rearrangement uses TRBV30 and TRBJ2-7; 7 bases match TRBD2. The CDR3 extends over 15 amino acids. V lost 0 bases to trimming and J lost 7 bases; unmatched junction nucleotides: 12. Per the germline V gene, CDR1 is GTSNPN and CDR2 is SVGIG (reference sequence). CDR3: CAWSVSGGAEDEQYF. For the CDR3, the DNA is TGTGCCTGGAGTGTCTCGGGGGGAGCAGAGGATGAGCAGTACTTC.

The chain has TRBV7-6 and TRBJ2-3; the D is unclear. Trimming left V 5 bases short and J 5 bases short, with 11 bases between. This CDR3 is 13 amino acids long. Germline CDR1 is SGHVS and CDR2 is FNYEAQ. The CDR3 DNA reads as TGTGCCAGCAGCGCAAGCAATCGAGATACGCAGTATTTT. It codes for CASSASNRDTQYF.

The rearrangement links TRBV7-2 to TRBJ2-7; D unclear. This CDR3 comprises 14 residues. Per the germline V gene, CDR1 is SGHTA and CDR2 is FQGNSA. V was pared by 5 bases and J by 6 bases, with 17 bases between. The DNA for the CDR3 is TGTGCCAGCAGCCTACGTACGGGCTCGCGCGAGCAGTACTTC. Translating it yields CASSLRTGSREQYF. The full variable domain, in which reference TRBV7-2 and TRBJ2-7 provide the parts outside the CDR3, is GAGVSQSPSNKVTEKGKDVELRCDPISGHTALYWYRQSLGQGLEFLIYFQGNSAPDKSGLPSDRFSAERTGGSVSTLTIQRTQQEDSAVYLCASSLRTGSREQYFGPGTRLTVT.

The V gene is TRBV4-3, the J gene TRBJ2-1; no reliable D call. V shed 2 bases and J shed 4 bases, with 12 bases lying between them. CDR1 is LGHNA and CDR2 is YSLEER in the germline V gene. This CDR3 region has 15 residues. This chain's CDR3 is CASSQSPGNYNEQFF. CDR3 coding DNA: TGCGCCAGCAGCCAATCTCCCGGAAATTACAATGAGCAGTTCTTC.

This clonotype showed up many times. V is TRBV7-2 and J is TRBJ2-7, with a tentative D call TRBD1 (5 bases). V lost 1 base and J lost 7, with 17 bases in between. The CDR3 contains 15 residues. CDR1 and CDR2 from the germline V gene are SGHTA and FQGNSA. The CDR3: CASSLGQGFTEEQYF. CDR3 nucleotide sequence: TGTGCCAGCAGCTTAGGGCAGGGCTTTACGGAGGAGCAGTACTTC. Variable domain in full (rest from reference TRBV7-2 and TRBJ2-7): GAGVSQSPSNKVTEKGKDVELRCDPISGHTALYWYRQSLGQGLEFLIYFQGNSAPDKSGLPSDRFSAERTGGSVSTLTIQRTQQEDSAVYLCASSLGQGFTEEQYFGPGTRLTVT.

CDR3 amino acids: CASRLGVVRCEQYF. CDR3 DNA sequence: TGTGCCAGCAGACTCGGGGTAGTTAGGTGCGAGCAGTACTTC. The chain joins TRBV12-3 or TRBV12-4 to TRBJ2-7; possible D gene TRBD2, 5 bases. This CDR3 has 14 residues. V lost 6 bases, J lost 6 bases, and 18 bases lay in between.